This is a list of T cell receptor beta chains from one sample in a study of blood T cell repertoires in COVID-19. The protocol was immunoSEQ multiplex PCR, while the TCRdb copy is restricted to in-frame clones and leaves out a portion. The sample contains 150,000 to 200,000 clones, around 81% of which appear only once. The sequenced sample consisted of peripheral blood. These receptors were collected from a man aged 55 to 70 with active or convalescent COVID-19. Both conserved end residues are trimmed from each CDR3. Fields, in order: J gene, V gene, CDR3 protein.

J: TRBJ1-6; V: TRBV3-1/TRBV3-2; CDR3: ASSPGGRSPLH
J: TRBJ2-7; V: TRBV18; CDR3: ASSQGTGAYEQY
J: TRBJ1-2; V: TRBV7-9; CDR3: ASSLATAYGYT
J: TRBJ2-1; V: TRBV14; CDR3: ASSLAGRYNEQF
J: TRBJ1-5; V: TRBV19; CDR3: ASTDSNRADQPQH
J: TRBJ1-1; V: TRBV6-5; CDR3: ASSYSVYTEAF
J: TRBJ2-2; V: TRBV7-3; CDR3: ASSPKGGTGELF
J: TRBJ2-5; V: TRBV5-1; CDR3: ASSSGTGKETQY
J: TRBJ2-2; V: TRBV15; CDR3: ATSRGPLNTGELF
J: TRBJ1-3; V: TRBV13; CDR3: ASSFRDRSGNTIY
J: TRBJ1-5; V: TRBV10-2; CDR3: ASSEEERPQH
J: TRBJ1-5; V: TRBV9; CDR3: ASSVATGINQPQH
J: TRBJ2-7; V: TRBV7-8; CDR3: ASSFDPDRLPYEQY
J: TRBJ1-3; V: TRBV28; CDR3: ASSSSSPSGNTIY
J: TRBJ1-2; V: TRBV3-1/TRBV3-2; CDR3: ASSQDRETGPGYT
J: TRBJ1-2; V: TRBV18; CDR3: ASSPQTGSTANYGYT
J: TRBJ2-5; V: TRBV4-2; CDR3: ASSQAGTSGVLMY